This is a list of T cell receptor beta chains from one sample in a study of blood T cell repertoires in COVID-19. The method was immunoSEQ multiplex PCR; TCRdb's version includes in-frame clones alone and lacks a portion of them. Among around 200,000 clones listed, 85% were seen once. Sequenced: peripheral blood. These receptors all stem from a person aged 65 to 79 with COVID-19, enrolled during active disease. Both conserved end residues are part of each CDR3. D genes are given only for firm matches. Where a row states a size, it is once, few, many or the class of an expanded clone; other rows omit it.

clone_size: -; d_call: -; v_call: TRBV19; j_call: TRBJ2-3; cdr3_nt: TGTGCCAGTAGGGACAGAGCCAACCTTAGCACAGATACGCAGTATTTT; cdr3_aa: CASRDRANLSTDTQYF
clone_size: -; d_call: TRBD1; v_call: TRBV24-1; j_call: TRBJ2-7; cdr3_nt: TGTGCCACCAGTGATTTCAGGGACAGGGGTTACGAGCAGTACTTC; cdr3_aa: CATSDFRDRGYEQYF
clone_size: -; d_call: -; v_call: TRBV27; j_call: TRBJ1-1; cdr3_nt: TGTGCCAGCAGTTTGCGTTCAAACACTGAAGCTTTCTTT; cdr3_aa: CASSLRSNTEAFF
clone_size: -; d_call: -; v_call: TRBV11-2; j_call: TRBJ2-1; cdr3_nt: TGTGCCAGCAGCTTTTTCGTCGACAATGAGCAGTTCTTC; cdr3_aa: CASSFFVDNEQFF
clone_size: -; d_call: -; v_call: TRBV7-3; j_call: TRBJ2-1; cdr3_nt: TGTGCCAGCAGCCCCCAGGCTGGCTACTACAATGAGCAGTTCTTC; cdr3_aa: CASSPQAGYYNEQFF
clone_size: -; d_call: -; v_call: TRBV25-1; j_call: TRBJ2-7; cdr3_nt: TGTGCCAGCGGTCGAGGAGGAGCCTACGAGCAGTACTTC; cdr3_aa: CASGRGGAYEQYF
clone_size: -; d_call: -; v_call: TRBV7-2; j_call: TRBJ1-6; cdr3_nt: TGTGCCAGCAGCTTAGAGCCCTCCTATAATTCACCCCTCCACTTT; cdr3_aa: CASSLEPSYNSPLHF
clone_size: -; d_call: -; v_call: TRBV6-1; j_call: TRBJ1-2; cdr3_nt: TGTGCCAGCAGTGAAGCTGGGGGCGGCTACACCTTC; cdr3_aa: CASSEAGGGYTF
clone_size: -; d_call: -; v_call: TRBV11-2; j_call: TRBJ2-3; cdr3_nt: TGTGCCAGCAGCCTCCTACTCCCCACAGATACGCAGTATTTT; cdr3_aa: CASSLLLPTDTQYF
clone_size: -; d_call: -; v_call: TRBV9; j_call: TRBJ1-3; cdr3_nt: TGTGCCAGCAGCCCGAGGCTTTCTGGAAACACCATATATTTT; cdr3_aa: CASSPRLSGNTIYF
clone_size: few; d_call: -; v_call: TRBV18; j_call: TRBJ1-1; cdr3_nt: TGTGCCAGCTCACCATATGGAGGGAACACTGAAGCTTTCTTT; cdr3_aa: CASSPYGGNTEAFF
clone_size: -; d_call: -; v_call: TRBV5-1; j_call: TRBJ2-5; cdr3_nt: TGCGCCAGCAGCTTGGCCGGGGTGCAGACCCAGTACTTC; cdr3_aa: CASSLAGVQTQYF
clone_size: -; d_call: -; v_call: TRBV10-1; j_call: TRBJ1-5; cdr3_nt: TGCGCCAGAATGAGCGTAGGTCGAGATCAGCCCCAGCATTTT; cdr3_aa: CARMSVGRDQPQHF
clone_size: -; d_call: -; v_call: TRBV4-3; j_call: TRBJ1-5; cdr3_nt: TGCGCCAGCAGCCTCCGTCGGGGTCGTGATCAGCCCCAGCATTTT; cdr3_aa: CASSLRRGRDQPQHF
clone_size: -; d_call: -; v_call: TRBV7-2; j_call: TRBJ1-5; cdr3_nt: TGTGCCAGCAGCGTCACCCCGCGGGGTCCCTATAGCAATCAGCCCCAGCATTTT; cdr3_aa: CASSVTPRGPYSNQPQHF
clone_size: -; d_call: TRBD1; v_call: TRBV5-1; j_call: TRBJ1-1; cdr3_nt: TGCGCCAGCAGCTCCCAGGGGGGCACTGAAGCTTTCTTT; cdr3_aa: CASSSQGGTEAFF
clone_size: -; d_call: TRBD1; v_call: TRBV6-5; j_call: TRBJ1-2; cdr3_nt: TGTGCCAGTCTAGACAGGGTGGGTGGCTACACCTTC; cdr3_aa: CASLDRVGGYTF
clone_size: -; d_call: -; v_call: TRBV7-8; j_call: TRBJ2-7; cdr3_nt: TGTGCCAGCAGCTTAAGTACAGGCTTATCCTACGAGCAGTACTTC; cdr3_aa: CASSLSTGLSYEQYF
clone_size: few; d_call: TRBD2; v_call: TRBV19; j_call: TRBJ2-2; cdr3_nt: TGTGCCAGTAGCCGGCCACAAGCGGGGGGCCCCCCCGGGGAGCTGTTTTTT; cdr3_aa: CASSRPQAGGPPGELFF
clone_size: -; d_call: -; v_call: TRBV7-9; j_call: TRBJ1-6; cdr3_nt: TGTGCCAGCAGGACCACAGGGAATAATTCACCCCTCCACTTT; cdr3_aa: CASRTTGNNSPLHF
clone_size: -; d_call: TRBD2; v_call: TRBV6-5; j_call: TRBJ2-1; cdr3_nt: TGTGCCAGCAGTCCTTCCAGCGGGGGGGCCGATGAGCAGTTCTTC; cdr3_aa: CASSPSSGGADEQFF
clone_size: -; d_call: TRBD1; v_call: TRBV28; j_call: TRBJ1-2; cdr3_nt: TGTGCCAGCAGTTCCGCACAGGGGAACTACGGCTACACCTTC; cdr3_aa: CASSSAQGNYGYTF
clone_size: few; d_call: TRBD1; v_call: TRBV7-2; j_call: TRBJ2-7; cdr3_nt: TGTGCCAGCAGCTTCGGACAGGGGGACTTTAACGAGCAGTACTTC; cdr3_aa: CASSFGQGDFNEQYF
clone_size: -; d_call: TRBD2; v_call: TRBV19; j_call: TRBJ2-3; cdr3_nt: TGTGCCAGTAGAAGTAGCGGGACTGGGGGAGATACGCAGTATTTT; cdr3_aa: CASRSSGTGGDTQYF
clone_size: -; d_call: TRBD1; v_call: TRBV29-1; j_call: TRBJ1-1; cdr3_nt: TGCAGCGTTGGGAAACAGGGGCGCAATACTGAAGCTTTCTTT; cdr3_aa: CSVGKQGRNTEAFF
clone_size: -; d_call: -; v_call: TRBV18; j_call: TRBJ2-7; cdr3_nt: TGTGCCAGCTCACCTTCCGTATACGAGCAGTACTTC; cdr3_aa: CASSPSVYEQYF
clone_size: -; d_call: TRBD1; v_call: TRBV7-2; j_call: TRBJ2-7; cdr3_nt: TGTGCCAGCAGTCCAGACAGGGCTGGCTACGAGCAGTACTTC; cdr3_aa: CASSPDRAGYEQYF
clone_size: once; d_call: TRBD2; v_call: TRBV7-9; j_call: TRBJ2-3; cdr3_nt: TGTGCCAGCAGCTGGGGACTAGCGGGGAGCACAGATACGCAGTATTTT; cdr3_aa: CASSWGLAGSTDTQYF
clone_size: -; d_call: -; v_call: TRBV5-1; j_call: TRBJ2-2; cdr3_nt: TGCGCCAGCAGCTTGGGGGGCCCCGGGGAGCTGTTTTTT; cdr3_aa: CASSLGGPGELFF
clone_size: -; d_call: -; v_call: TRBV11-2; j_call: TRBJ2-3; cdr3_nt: TGTGCCAGCAGCTTTCGGAGGGCCCGCACAGATACGCAGTATTTT; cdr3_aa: CASSFRRARTDTQYF
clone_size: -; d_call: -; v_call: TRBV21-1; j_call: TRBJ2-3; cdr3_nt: TGTGCCAGCACGGGGACTCTCCCGGAGGATACGCAGTATTTT; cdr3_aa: CASTGTLPEDTQYF
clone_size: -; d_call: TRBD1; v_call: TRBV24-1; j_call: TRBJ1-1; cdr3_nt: TGTGCCGCCCGACAGGGGGCGAACACTGAAGCTTTCTTT; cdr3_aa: CAARQGANTEAFF
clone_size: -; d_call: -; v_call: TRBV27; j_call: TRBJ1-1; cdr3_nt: TGTGCCAGCAGTTCGGCGTCCCGGGGGATCTTGTTGTCCACTGAAGCTTTCTTT; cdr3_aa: CASSSASRGILLSTEAFF
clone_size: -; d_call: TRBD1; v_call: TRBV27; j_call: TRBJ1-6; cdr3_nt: TGTGCCAGCCGTTCCTCGGGACAGGGGAAACCCCTCCACTTT; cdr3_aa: CASRSSGQGKPLHF
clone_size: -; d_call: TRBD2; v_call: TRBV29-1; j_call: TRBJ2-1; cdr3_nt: TGCAGCGTATGGGAGGGCAATGAGCAGTTCTTC; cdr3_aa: CSVWEGNEQFF
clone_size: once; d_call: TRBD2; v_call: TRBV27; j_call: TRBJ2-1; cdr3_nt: TGTGCCAGCAGTTGGACTAGCGACTACAATGAGCAGTTCTTC; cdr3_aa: CASSWTSDYNEQFF
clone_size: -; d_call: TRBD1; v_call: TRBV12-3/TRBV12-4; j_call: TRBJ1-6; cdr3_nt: TGTGCCAGCAGTCGACAGGGTATAGCCCTCCACTTT; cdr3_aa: CASSRQGIALHF
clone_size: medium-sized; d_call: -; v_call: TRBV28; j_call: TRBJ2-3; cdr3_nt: TGTGCCAGCGGCCCAGATACGCAGTATTTT; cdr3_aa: CASGPDTQYF
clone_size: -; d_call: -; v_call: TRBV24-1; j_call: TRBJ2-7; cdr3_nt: TGTGCCACCAGTGACTCACTGATCAACGAGCAGTACTTC; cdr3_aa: CATSDSLINEQYF
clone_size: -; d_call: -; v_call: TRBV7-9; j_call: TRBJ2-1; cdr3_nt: TGTGCCAGCAGCATAAGACAGGAAAATGAGCAGTTCTTC; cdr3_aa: CASSIRQENEQFF
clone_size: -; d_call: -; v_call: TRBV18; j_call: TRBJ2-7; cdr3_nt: TGTGCCAGCTCACCGAAACAGGGTTTATCCTACGAGCAGTACTTC; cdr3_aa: CASSPKQGLSYEQYF
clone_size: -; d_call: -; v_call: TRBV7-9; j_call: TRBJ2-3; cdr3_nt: TGTGCCAGCAGCCCGGGGATTTTGGATACGCAGTATTTT; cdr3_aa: CASSPGILDTQYF
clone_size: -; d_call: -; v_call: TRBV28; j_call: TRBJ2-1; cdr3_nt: TGTGCCAGCAGTTTAGGCGGGAATCTAAGAAATGAGCAGTTCTTC; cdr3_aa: CASSLGGNLRNEQFF
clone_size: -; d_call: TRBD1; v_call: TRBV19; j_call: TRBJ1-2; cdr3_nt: TGTGCCAGTAGTGCCCAACAGGGGAGCTATGGCTACACCTTC; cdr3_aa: CASSAQQGSYGYTF
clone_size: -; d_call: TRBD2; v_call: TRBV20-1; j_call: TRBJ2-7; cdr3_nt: TGCAGTGCGAGTGCACTAGCGGGATCCCACGAGCAGTACTTC; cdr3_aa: CSASALAGSHEQYF
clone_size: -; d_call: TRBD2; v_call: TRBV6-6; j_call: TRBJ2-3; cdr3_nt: TGTGCCAGCAGCCACCCCCCGGGACTAGGTGCAGATACGCAGTATTTT; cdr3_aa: CASSHPPGLGADTQYF
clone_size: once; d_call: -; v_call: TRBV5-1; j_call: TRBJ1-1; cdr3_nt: TGCGCCAGCAGCTTGTATGTACAGGGAAGGACTGAAGCTTTCTTT; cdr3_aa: CASSLYVQGRTEAFF
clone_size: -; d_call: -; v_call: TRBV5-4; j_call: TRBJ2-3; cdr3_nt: TGTGCCAGCAGCTTGGGAGGGTCTGGAAGCACAGATACGCAGTATTTT; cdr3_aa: CASSLGGSGSTDTQYF
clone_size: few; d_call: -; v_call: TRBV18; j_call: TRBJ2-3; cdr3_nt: TGTGCCAGCTCATCGGGGATAGGATTCACTAGCACAGATACGCAGTATTTT; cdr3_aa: CASSSGIGFTSTDTQYF
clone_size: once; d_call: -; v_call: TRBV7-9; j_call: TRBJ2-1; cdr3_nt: TGTGCCAGCAGCCCACAGGGCTATGAGCAGTTCTTC; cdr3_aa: CASSPQGYEQFF
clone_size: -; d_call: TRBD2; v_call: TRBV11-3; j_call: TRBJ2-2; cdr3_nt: TGTGCCAGCAGCTTAGACGGGAGACTAGCGGGAGCGGTGAACACCGGGGAGCTGTTTTTT; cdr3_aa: CASSLDGRLAGAVNTGELFF
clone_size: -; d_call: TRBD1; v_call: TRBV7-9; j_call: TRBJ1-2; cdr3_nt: TGTGCCAGCAGGCAGGGGGCCAATGGCTACACCTTC; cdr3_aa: CASRQGANGYTF
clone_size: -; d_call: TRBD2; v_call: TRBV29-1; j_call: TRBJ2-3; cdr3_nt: TGCAGCGTTGAAGGGGGCGGGAGAGATACGCAGTATTTT; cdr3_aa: CSVEGGGRDTQYF
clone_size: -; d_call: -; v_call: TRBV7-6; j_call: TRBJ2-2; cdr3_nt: TGTGCCAGCAGCGATGGGGGGGGCGCAAACACCGGGGAGCTGTTTTTT; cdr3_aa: CASSDGGGANTGELFF
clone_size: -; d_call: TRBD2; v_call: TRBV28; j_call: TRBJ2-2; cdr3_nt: TGTGCCAGCGGGACTACCGGAGGGCGGGAGCTGTTTTTT; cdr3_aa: CASGTTGGRELFF
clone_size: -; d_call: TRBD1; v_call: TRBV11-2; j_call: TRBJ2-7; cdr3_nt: TGTGCCAGCAGCTCGACAGGGGCCTACGAGCAGTACTTC; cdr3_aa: CASSSTGAYEQYF
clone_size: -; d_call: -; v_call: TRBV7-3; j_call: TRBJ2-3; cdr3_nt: TGTGCCAGCAAACCAATGGGCAGCACAGATACGCAGTATTTT; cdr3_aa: CASKPMGSTDTQYF
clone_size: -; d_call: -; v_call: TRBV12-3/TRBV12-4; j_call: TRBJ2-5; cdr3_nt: TGTGCCAGCAGTCCCTGGAGGGGGACCCAGTACTTC; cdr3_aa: CASSPWRGTQYF